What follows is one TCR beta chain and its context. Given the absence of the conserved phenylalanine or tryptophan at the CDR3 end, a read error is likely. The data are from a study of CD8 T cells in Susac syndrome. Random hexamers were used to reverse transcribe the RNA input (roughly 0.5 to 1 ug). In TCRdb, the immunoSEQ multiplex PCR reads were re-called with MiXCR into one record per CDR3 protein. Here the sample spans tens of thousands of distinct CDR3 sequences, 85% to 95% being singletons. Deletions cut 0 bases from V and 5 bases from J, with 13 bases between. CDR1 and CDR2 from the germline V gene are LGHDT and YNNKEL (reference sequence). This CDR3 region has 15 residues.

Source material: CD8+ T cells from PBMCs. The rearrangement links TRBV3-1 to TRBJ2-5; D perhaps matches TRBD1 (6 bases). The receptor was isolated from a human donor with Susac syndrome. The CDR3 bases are TGTGCCAGCAGCCAAGATGCTCAGGGGACGGAGACCCAGTACCTC. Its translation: CASSQDAQGTETQYL.